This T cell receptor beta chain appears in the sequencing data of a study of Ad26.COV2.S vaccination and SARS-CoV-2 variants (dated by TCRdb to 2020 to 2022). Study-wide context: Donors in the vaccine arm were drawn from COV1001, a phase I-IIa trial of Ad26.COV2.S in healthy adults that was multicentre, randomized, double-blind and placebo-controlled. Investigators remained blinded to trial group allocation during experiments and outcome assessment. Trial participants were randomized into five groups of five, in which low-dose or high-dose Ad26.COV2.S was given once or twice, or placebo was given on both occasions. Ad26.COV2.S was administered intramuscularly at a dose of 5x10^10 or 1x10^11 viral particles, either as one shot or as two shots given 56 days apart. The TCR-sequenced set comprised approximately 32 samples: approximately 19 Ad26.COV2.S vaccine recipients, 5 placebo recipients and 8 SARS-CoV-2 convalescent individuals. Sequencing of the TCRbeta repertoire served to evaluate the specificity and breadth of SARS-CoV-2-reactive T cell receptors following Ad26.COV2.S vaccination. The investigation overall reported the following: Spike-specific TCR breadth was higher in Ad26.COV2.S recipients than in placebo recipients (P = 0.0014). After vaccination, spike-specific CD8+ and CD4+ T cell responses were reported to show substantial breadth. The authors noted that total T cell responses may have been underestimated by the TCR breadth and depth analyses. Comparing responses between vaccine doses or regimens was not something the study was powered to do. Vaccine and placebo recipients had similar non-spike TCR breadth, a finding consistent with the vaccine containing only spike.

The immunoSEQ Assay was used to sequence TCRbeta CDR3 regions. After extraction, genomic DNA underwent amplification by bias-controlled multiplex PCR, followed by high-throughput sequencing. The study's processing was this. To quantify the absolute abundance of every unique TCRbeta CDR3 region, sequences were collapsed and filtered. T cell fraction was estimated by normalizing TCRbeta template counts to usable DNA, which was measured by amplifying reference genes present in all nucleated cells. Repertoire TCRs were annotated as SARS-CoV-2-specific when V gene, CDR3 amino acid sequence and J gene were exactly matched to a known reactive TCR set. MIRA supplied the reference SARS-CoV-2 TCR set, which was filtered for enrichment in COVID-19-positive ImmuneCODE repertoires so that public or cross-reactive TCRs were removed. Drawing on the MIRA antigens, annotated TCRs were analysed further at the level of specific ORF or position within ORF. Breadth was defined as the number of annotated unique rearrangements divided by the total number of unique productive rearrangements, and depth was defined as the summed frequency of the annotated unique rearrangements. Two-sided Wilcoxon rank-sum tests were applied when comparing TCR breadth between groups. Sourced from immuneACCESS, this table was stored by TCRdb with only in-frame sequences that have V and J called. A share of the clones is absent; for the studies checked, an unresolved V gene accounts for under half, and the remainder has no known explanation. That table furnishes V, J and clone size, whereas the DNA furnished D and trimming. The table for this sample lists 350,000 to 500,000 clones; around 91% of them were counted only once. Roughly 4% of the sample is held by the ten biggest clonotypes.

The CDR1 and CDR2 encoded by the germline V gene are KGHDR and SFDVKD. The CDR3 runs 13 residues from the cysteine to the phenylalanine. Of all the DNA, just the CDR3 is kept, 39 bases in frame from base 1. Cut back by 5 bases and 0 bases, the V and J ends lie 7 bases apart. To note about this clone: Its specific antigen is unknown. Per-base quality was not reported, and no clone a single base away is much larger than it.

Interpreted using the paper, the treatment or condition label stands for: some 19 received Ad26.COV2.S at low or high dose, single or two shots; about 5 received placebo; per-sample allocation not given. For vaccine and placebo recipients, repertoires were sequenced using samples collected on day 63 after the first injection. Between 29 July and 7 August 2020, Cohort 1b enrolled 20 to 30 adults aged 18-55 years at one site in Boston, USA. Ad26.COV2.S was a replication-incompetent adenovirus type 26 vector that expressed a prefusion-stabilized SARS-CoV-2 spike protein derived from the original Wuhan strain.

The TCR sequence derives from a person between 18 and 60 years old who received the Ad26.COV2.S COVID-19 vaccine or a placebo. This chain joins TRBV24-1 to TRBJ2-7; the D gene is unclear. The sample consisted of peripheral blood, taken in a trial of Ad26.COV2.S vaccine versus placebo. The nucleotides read TGTGCCACCAGTGCCCCACCCTCCTACGAGCAGTACTTC. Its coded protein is CATSAPPSYEQYF.